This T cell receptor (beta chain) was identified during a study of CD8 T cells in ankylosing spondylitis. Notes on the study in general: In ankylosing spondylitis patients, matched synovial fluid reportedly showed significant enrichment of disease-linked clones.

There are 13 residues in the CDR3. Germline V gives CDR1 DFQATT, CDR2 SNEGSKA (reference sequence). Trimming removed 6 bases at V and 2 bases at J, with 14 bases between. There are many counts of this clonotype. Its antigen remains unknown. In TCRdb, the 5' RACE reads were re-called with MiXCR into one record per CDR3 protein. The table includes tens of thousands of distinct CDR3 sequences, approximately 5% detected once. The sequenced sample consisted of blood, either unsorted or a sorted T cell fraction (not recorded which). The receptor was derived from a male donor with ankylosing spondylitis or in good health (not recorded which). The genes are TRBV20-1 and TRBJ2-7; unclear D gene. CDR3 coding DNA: TGCAGTGCAACCGGGTTGAGGCCCTACGAGCAGTACTTC. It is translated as CSATGLRPYEQYF.